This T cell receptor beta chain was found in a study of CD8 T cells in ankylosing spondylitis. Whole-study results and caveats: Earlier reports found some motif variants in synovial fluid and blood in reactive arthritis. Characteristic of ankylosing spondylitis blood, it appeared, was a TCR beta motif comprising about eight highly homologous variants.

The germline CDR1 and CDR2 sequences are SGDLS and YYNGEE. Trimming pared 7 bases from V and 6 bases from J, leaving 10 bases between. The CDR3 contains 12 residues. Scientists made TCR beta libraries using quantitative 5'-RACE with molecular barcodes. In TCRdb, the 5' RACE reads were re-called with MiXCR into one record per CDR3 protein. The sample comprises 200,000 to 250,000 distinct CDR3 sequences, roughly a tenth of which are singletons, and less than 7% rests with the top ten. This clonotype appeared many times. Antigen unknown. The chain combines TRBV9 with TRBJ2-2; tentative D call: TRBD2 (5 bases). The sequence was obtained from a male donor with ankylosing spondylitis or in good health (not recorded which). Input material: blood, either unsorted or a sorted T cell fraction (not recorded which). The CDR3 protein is CASGTRAGELFF. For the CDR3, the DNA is TGTGCCAGCGGAACTAGGGCCGGGGAGCTGTTTTTT.